The clone carrying this TCR beta chain was seen many times. Its antigen remains unknown. This sample is drawn from a study of T cells after yellow fever vaccination. Study-level results: Abundant clonotypes from the bulk population could contaminate FACS-sorted repertoires. Post-booster repertoires contained most primary-vaccination clones again (96% CD4, over 70% CD8).

CDR1 and CDR2 (germline): SEHNR, FQNEAQ (reference sequence). V lost 2 bases, J lost 7 bases, and 13 bases stayed unmatched. The CDR3 runs 18 residues. TCRdb re-derived calls from the 5' RACE reads in MiXCR, one entry per CDR3 protein. The sample holds around 300,000 distinct CDR3 sequences, over 3.5% seen once. The source is a man between 18 and 29 years old who received the YFV17D yellow fever vaccine. This chain connects TRBV7-9 to TRBJ2-2; 10 nucleotides agree with TRBD2. Material: PBMCs, obtained 15 days after the yellow fever booster vaccination. The CDR3 DNA reads TGTGCCAGCAGCTTAAGAGGGTCGGGACTAGCGCCGTTCGGGGAGCTGTTTTTT. Protein sequence: CASSLRGSGLAPFGELFF.